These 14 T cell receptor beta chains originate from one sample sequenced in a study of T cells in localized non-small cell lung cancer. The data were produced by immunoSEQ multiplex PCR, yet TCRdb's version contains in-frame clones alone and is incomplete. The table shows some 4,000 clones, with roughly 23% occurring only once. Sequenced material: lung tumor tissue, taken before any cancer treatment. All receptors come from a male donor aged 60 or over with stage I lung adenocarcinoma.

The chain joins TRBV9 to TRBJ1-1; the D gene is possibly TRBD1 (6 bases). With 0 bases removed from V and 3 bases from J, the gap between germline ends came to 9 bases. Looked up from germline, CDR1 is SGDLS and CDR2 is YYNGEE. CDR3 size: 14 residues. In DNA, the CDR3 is TGTGCCAGCAGCGTAGTGGGGGCGGACACTGAAGCTTTCTTT. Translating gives CASSVVGADTEAFF.

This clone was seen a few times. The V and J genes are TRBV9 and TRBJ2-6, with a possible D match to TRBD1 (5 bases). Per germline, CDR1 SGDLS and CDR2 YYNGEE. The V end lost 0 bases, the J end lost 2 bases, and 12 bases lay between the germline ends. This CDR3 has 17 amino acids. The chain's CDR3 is CASSVGQGTTGANVLTF. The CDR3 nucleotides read TGTGCCAGCAGCGTAGGGCAGGGTACCACTGGGGCCAACGTCCTGACTTTC.

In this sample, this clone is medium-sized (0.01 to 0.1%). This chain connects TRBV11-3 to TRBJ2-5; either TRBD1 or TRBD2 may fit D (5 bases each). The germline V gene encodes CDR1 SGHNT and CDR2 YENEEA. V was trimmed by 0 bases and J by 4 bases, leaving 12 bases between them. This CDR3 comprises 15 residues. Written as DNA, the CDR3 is TGTGCCAGCAGCTTAGAAGGGACCCCCGGAGAGACCCAGTACTTC. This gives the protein CASSLEGTPGETQYF.

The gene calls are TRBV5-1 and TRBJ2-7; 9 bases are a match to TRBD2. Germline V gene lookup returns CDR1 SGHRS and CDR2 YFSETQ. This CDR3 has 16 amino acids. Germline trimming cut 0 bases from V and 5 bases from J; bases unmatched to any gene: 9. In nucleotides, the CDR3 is TGCGCCAGCAGCTTGGTTCTTAGCGGGGGAGGCGACGAGCAGTACTTC. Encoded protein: CASSLVLSGGGDEQYF.

The CDR3 nucleotides are TGTGCCAGCAAGAGCACCTTTCAGACAGGGACGAATGAAGCTTTCTTT. Protein: CASKSTFQTGTNEAFF. This chain links TRBV11-3 with TRBJ1-1; 7 nucleotides match TRBD1. V was pared by 7 bases and J by 7 bases, with 18 bases of the junction left unmatched. The CDR3 is 16 amino acids. Germline values: CDR1 SGHNT, CDR2 YENEEA.

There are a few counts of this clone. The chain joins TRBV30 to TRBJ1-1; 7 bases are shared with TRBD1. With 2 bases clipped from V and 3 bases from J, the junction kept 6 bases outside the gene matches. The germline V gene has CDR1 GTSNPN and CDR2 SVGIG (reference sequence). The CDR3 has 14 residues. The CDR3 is CAWSFPTGHTEAFF. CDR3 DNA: TGTGCCTGGAGTTTCCCGACAGGGCACACTGAAGCTTTCTTT.

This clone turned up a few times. This CDR3 is CASSLEGGPDSNQPQHF. CDR3 bases: TGTGCCAGCAGCTTGGAAGGGGGCCCCGACAGCAATCAGCCCCAGCATTTT. This sequence joins TRBV7-5 and TRBJ1-5; the table calls TRBD1, which could not be checked here. TRBV7-5 is a pseudogene. CDR3 length: 17 residues.

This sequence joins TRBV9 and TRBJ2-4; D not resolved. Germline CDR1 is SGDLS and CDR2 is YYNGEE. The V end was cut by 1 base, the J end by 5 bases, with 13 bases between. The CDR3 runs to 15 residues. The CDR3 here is CASSVNGIWQNIQYF. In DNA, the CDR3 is TGTGCCAGCAGCGTAAACGGAATTTGGCAAAACATTCAGTACTTC.

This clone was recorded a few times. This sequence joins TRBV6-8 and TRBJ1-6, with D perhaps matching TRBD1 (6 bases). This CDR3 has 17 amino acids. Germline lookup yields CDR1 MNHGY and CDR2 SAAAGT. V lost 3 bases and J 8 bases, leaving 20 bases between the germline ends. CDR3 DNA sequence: TGTGCCAGCAGTTATAATCCGGGGGCTATCGCCTATTCACCCCTCCACTTT. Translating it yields CASSYNPGAIAYSPLHF.

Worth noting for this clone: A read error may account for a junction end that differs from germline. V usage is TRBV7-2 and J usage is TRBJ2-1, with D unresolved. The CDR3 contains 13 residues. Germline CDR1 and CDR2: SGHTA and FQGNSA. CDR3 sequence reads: CATSREYVREQFF. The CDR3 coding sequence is TGTGCCACCAGCAGAGAGTACGTTCGGGAGCAGTTCTTC.

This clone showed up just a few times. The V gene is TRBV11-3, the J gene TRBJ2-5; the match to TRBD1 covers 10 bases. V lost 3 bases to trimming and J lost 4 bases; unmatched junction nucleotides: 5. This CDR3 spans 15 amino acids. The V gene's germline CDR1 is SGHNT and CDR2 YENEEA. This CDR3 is CASSLTGTGVETQYF. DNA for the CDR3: TGTGCCAGCAGCTTGACCGGGACAGGGGTAGAGACCCAGTACTTC. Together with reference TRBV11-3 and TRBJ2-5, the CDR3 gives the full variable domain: EAGVVQSPRYKIIEKKQPVAFWCNPISGHNTLYWYLQNLGQGPELLIRYENEEAVDDSQLPKDRFSAERLKGVDSTLKIQPAELGDSAVYLCASSLTGTGVETQYFGPGTRLLVL.

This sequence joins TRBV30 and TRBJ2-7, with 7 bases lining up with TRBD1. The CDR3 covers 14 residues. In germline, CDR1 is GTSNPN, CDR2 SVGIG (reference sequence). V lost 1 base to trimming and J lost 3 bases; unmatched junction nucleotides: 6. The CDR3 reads CAWSAGTVIYEQYF. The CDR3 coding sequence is TGTGCCTGGAGTGCCGGGACAGTAATCTACGAGCAGTACTTC. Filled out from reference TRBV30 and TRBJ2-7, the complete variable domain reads SQTIHQWPATLVQPVGSPLSLECTVEGTSNPNLYWYRQAAGRGLQLLFYSVGIGQISSEVPQNLSASRPQDRQFILSSKKLLLSDSGFYLCAWSAGTVIYEQYFGPGTRLTVT.

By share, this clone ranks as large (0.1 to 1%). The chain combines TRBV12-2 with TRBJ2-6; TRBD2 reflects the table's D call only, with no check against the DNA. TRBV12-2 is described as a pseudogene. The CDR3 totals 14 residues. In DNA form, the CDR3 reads TGTGCCGACGGGGGGAATACTGGGGCCAACGTCCTGACTTTC. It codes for CADGGNTGANVLTF.

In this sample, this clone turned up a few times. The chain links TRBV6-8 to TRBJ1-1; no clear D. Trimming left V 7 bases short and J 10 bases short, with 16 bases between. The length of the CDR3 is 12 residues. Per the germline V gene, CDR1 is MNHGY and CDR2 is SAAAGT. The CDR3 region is CASNPVGRAAFF. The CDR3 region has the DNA TGTGCCAGCAATCCGGTCGGGAGGGCAGCTTTCTTT.